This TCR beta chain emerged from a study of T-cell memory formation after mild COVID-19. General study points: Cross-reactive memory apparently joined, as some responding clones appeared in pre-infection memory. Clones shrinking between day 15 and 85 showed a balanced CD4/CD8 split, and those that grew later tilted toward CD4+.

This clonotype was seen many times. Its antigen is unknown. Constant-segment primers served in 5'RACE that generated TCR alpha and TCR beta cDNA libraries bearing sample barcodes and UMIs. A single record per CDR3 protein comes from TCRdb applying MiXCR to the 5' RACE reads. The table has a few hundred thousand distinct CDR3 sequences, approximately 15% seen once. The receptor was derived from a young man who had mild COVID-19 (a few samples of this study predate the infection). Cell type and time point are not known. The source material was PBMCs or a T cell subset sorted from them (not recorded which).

For the CDR3, the DNA is TGCAGCGTTGGGCAGCAAACCTACAATGAGCAGTTCTTC. This translates into CSVGQQTYNEQFF. V and J are TRBV29-1 and TRBJ2-1; D gene ambiguous. V dropped 4 bases and J dropped 2 bases, with 9 bases sitting between them. The CDR3 totals 13 residues. The germline V gene has CDR1 SQVTM and CDR2 ANQGSEA.